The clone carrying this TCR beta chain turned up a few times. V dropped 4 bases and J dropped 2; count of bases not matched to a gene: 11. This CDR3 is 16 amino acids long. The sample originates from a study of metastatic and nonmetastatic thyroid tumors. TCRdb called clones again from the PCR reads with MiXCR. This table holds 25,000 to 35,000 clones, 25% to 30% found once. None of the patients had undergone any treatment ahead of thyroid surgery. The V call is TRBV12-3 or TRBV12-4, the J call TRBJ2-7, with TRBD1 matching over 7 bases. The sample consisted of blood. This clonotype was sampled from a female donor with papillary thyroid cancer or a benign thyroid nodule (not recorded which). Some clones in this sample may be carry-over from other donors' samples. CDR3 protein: CASSSSPGQLAYEQYF. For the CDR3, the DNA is TGTGCCAGCAGTTCCTCCCCGGGACAGCTCGCCTACGAGCAGTACTTC.